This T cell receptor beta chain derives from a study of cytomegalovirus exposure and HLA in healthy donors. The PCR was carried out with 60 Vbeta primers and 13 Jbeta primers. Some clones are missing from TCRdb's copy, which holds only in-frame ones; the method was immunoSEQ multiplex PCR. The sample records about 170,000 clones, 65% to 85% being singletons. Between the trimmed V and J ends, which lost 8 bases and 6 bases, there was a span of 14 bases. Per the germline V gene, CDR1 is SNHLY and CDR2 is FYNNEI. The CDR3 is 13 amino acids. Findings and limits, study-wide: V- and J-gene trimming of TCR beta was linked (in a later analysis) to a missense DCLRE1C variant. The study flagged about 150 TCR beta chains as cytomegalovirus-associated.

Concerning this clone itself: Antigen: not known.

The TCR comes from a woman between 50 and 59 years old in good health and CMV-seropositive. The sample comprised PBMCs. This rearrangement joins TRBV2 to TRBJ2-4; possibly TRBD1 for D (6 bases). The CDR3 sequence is CASQGSMLNIQYF. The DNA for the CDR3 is TGTGCCAGCCAGGGGAGTATGTTAAACATTCAGTACTTC. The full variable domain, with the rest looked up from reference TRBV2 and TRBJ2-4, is EPEVTQTPSHQVTQMGQEVILRCVPISNHLYFYWYRQILGQKVEFLVSFYNNEISEKSEIFDDQFSVERPDGSNFTLKIRSTKLEDSAMYFCASQGSMLNIQYFGAGTRLSVL.